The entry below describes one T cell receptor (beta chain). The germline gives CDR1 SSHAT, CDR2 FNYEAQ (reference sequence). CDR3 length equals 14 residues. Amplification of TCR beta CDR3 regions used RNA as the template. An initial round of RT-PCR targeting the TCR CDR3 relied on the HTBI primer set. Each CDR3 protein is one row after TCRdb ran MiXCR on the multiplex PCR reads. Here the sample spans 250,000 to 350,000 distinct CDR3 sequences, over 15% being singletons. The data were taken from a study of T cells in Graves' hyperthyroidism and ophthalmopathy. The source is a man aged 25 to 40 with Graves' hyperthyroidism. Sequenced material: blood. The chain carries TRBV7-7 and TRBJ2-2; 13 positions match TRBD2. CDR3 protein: CASGLAGDTGELFF. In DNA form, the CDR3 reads TGTGCTAGCGGACTAGCGGGAGACACCGGGGAGCTGTTTTTT.